The 30 T cell receptor beta chains below were found in one sample sequenced in a study of cytomegalovirus exposure and HLA in healthy donors. The method was immunoSEQ multiplex PCR; TCRdb's version includes in-frame clones alone and lacks a portion of them. The sample has 150,000 to 200,000 clones; about 89% are singletons. The sequenced material came from PBMCs. These receptors originate from a man younger than 35 in good health and CMV-seropositive.

This chain uses TRBV9 with TRBJ2-1; 7 bases fit TRBD1. Germline CDR1 reads SGDLS; CDR2 reads YYNGEE. The length of the CDR3 is 15 residues. Losses at the gene ends were 4 bases for V and 3 bases for J; bases not matched to a gene: 7. Here the CDR3 reads CASSPGTALYNEQFF. DNA for the CDR3: TGTGCCAGCAGCCCCGGGACAGCGCTCTACAATGAGCAGTTCTTC.

The rearrangement joins TRBV4-1 to TRBJ2-7; 11 bases match TRBD2. From germline, CDR1 is MGHRA and CDR2 YSYEKL. This CDR3 comprises 16 residues. V lost 4 bases, J lost 0 bases, and 5 bases stayed unmatched. The CDR3 coding sequence is TGCGCCAGCAGCCGCTTGACTAGCGGGATCTCCTACGAGCAGTACTTC. This gives the protein CASSRLTSGISYEQYF.

On this clone: One end of the junction varies from germline; a read error may be responsible. V and J are TRBV7-7 and TRBJ2-5, with 13 positions matching TRBD2. This CDR3 contains 16 residues. Germline values: CDR1 SSHAT, CDR2 FNYEAQ (reference sequence). In nucleotides, the CDR3 is TGTGCTAGCAGCCAAACCGGACTAGCGGGAGAAGAGACCCAGTACTTC. Translated, it gives CASSQTGLAGEETQYF.

V is TRBV7-9 and J is TRBJ2-1; perhaps TRBD2 as D (6 bases). Between the trimmed V and J ends, which lost 7 bases and 7 bases, there was a span of 23 bases. CDR1 is SEHNR and CDR2 is FQNEAQ in the germline V gene (reference sequence). The CDR3 spans 16 residues. CDR3 residues: CASTTEGSATLNEQFF. The CDR3 nucleotides are TGTGCCAGCACCACGGAGGGCAGCGCTACTTTGAATGAGCAGTTCTTC.

DNA of the CDR3: TGTGCCAGCAGCTTAGCTTCGGGACAGGGGGGTTTCGGGGAGCTGTTTTTT. Encoded protein: CASSLASGQGGFGELFF. The gene calls are TRBV7-2 and TRBJ2-2, with TRBD1 identical over 11 bases. Germline V gives CDR1 SGHTA, CDR2 FQGNSA. V shed 0 bases, J shed 7 bases, and the junction held 7 bases outside the gene matches. This CDR3 has 17 residues.

The gene calls are TRBV9 and TRBJ2-5; maybe TRBD2 (5 bases). V lost 1 base to trimming and J lost 2 bases, with 6 bases between them. CDR3 length: 13 residues. Germline CDR1 is SGDLS and CDR2 is YYNGEE. This CDR3 is CASSVSGQETQYF. In nucleotides, the CDR3 is TGTGCCAGCAGCGTATCGGGGCAAGAGACCCAGTACTTC.

The chain employs TRBV18 and TRBJ1-1; TRBD1 is a possible D gene (5 bases). Trimming shortened V by 0 bases and J by 2 bases, and 10 bases separated the two germline ends. Germline lookup yields CDR1 KGHSH and CDR2 LQKENI. The CDR3 consists of 15 residues. This CDR3 reads CASSPPAGFNTEAFF. The CDR3 DNA reads TGTGCCAGCTCACCACCAGCAGGGTTTAACACTGAAGCTTTCTTT.

This clone was detected ten times or more. This rearrangement joins TRBV19 to TRBJ2-2, with 9 positions matching TRBD2. The germline CDR1 and CDR2 sequences are LNHDA and SQIVND (reference sequence). J lost 0 bases, V lost 5 bases, and 4 bases had no gene match. This CDR3 region has 16 residues. CDR3 amino acids: CASSSEREANTGELFF. The CDR3 coding sequence is TGTGCCAGTAGTTCAGAGCGGGAGGCGAACACCGGGGAGCTGTTTTTT.

CDR3 region: CSVEEPGRAGRNTIYF. The CDR3 DNA is TGCAGCGTTGAAGAACCAGGCAGGGCAGGAAGAAACACCATATATTTT. This chain connects TRBV29-1 to TRBJ1-3; maybe TRBD1 (5 bases). The CDR3 extends over 16 amino acids. Trimming cost V 0 bases and J 5 bases, with 17 bases left between them. Germline lookup yields CDR1 SQVTM and CDR2 ANQGSEA.

The chain links TRBV18 to TRBJ2-3, with TRBD2 identical over 9 bases. V dropped 4 bases and J dropped 6; count of bases not matched to a gene: 5. Germline V lookup: CDR1 KGHSH, CDR2 LQKENI. The CDR3 totals 14 residues. CDR3 nucleotides: TGTGCCAGCTCACGGCGGGAGGGCCCCGATACGCAGTATTTT. Its protein is CASSRREGPDTQYF.

In this sample, this clone turned up once. V gene TRBV6-5 combines with J gene TRBJ2-7; maybe TRBD2 (5 bases). The V gene lost 6 bases and the J gene lost 0 bases, with 12 bases spanning the gap. The germline gives CDR1 MNHEY, CDR2 SVGAGI. This CDR3 region has 14 residues. CDR3 in DNA: TGTGCCAGCAGCTTAAAACTAGACTCCTACGAGCAGTACTTC. This gives the protein CASSLKLDSYEQYF.

This clone was observed once. The chain joins TRBV28 to TRBJ2-3; tentatively, D is TRBD1 (5 bases). CDR3 length: 11 amino acids. The V gene lost 5 bases and the J gene lost 14 bases, with 14 bases spanning the gap. The germline V gene has CDR1 MDHEN and CDR2 SYDVKM. The CDR3 sequence is CASSHSTVGYF. CDR3 sequence (DNA): TGTGCCAGCAGTCACTCGACAGTGGGGTATTTT.

The V call is TRBV5-1, the J call TRBJ2-1; TRBD2 aligns across 11 bases. The CDR3 extends over 16 amino acids. The V gene's germline CDR1 is SGHRS and CDR2 YFSETQ. The trim removed 1 base at V and 8 bases at J, leaving 8 bases unmatched. The CDR3 is CASSLKGSGRVDEQFF. As DNA, the CDR3 is TGCGCCAGCAGCTTGAAGGGTAGCGGGAGGGTCGATGAGCAGTTCTTC. Combining the CDR3 with reference TRBV5-1 and TRBJ2-1 gives the whole variable domain KAGVTQTPRYLIKTRGQQVTLSCSPISGHRSVSWYQQTPGQGLQFLFEYFSETQRNKGNFPGRFSGRQFSNSRSEMNVSTLELGDSALYLCASSLKGSGRVDEQFFGPGTRLTVL.

The chain couples TRBV7-2 to TRBJ1-2; no clear D gene. There are 14 residues in the CDR3. Germline CDR1 and CDR2: SGHTA and FQGNSA. Trimming left V 0 bases short and J 9 bases short, with 14 bases between. Here the CDR3 DNA reads TGTGCCAGCAGCTTAGCTCAGGCCCTATTTCGCTACACCTTC. Protein product: CASSLAQALFRYTF.

The rearrangement joins TRBV4-3 to TRBJ1-3; possibly TRBD1 for D (5 bases). Trimming stripped 2 bases from V and 8 bases from J, with 13 bases between. CDR1 LGHNA and CDR2 YSLEER come from the germline V gene. This CDR3 spans 14 amino acids. This CDR3 is CASSQKDTRYTIYF. In DNA, the CDR3 is TGCGCCAGCAGCCAAAAGGACACCCGATACACCATATATTTT.

The chain joins TRBV4-2 to TRBJ1-4; 9 positions match TRBD1. The V gene end was trimmed by 5 bases and the J gene end by 8 bases; junction bases not matched to a gene: 3. Germline V gene sequence: CDR1 LGHNA, CDR2 YNFKEQ. The CDR3 sequence is 13 residues long. The CDR3 bases are TGTGCCAGCAGCGGGACAGGGTTGGAAAAACTGTTTTTT. This translates into CASSGTGLEKLFF.

This clone was seen only a few times. The chain links TRBV27 to TRBJ1-2; 7 bases fit TRBD1. Germline assignment: CDR1 MNHEY and CDR2 SMNVEV (reference sequence). J lost 5 bases, V lost 5 bases, and 5 bases had no gene match. The CDR3 sequence is 13 residues long. CDR3 nucleotides: TGTGCCAGCAGTCCCGGGACAGAATATGGCTACACCTTC. Translated: CASSPGTEYGYTF.

The rearrangement joins TRBV7-2 to TRBJ2-7; TRBD2 is a possible D gene (7 bases). Trimming shortened V by 5 bases and J by 1 base, and 15 bases separated the two germline ends. CDR3 size: 15 residues. Per germline, CDR1 SGHTA and CDR2 FQGNSA. Here the CDR3 reads CASSPGGPASYEQYF. The CDR3 bases are TGTGCCAGCAGCCCGGGGGGCCCCGCTTCCTACGAGCAGTACTTC.

The J gene is TRBJ2-7, the V gene TRBV27; 11 bases match TRBD2. The V and J ends lost 2 bases and 4 bases, in that order; junction bases with no gene match: 7. The germline V gene has CDR1 MNHEY and CDR2 SMNVEV (reference sequence). The CDR3 is 16 amino acids. This CDR3 reads CASSLKLAGGLYEQYF. The CDR3 coding sequence is TGTGCCAGCAGTTTAAAGCTAGCGGGGGGCCTGTACGAGCAGTACTTC.

This clone turned up a few times. The chain is built from TRBV27 and TRBJ2-7; the D gene is possibly TRBD2 (6 bases). Trimming took 6 bases from V and 6 from J, leaving 15 bases between them. Germline CDR1 and CDR2: MNHEY and SMNVEV (reference sequence). The length of the CDR3 is 13 residues. The CDR3 DNA reads TGTGCCAGCAGCCCCGGGGGACGTCGCGAGCAGTACTTC. Its protein is CASSPGGRREQYF.

The chain recombines TRBV9 with TRBJ2-1; the match to TRBD1 covers 7 bases. V lost 3 bases, J lost 0 bases, and 3 bases stayed unmatched. The CDR3 sequence is 15 residues long. Germline-derived CDR1 and CDR2 are SGDLS and YYNGEE. In DNA form, the CDR3 reads TGTGCCAGCAGCGGCCGGGACAGCTCCTACAATGAGCAGTTCTTC. Its translation: CASSGRDSSYNEQFF.

The rearrangement joins TRBV5-1 to TRBJ2-5; D is uncertain. The germline gives CDR1 SGHRS, CDR2 YFSETQ. V lost 4 bases and J 2 bases, leaving 15 bases between the germline ends. The CDR3 is 15 amino acids. The CDR3 protein is CASSPQGSPQETQYF. The DNA for the CDR3 is TGCGCCAGCAGCCCCCAAGGTAGCCCTCAAGAGACCCAGTACTTC.

V usage is TRBV5-6 and J usage is TRBJ2-7; 11 nucleotides match TRBD1. The ends lost 0 bases at V and 5 bases at J; junction bases unmatched: 4. The CDR3 length is 15 residues. The germline CDR1 and CDR2 sequences are SGHDT and YYEEEE. The CDR3 nucleotides read TGTGCCAGCAGCTTGGAAGGACAGGGGGCCAACGAGCAGTACTTC. It translates to CASSLEGQGANEQYF.

The chain has TRBV4-3 and TRBJ2-1; the D gene is possibly TRBD2 (6 bases). V lost 0 bases, J lost 10 bases, and 13 bases lay in between. Germline values: CDR1 LGHNA, CDR2 YSLEER. The CDR3 runs to 14 residues. The CDR3 sequence is CASSQDLAGWEQFF. CDR3 sequence (DNA): TGCGCCAGCAGCCAAGACCTGGCGGGATGGGAGCAGTTCTTC.

This clone has a handful of counts. The chain joins TRBV7-2 to TRBJ1-6, with D tentatively TRBD1 (5 bases). Per the germline V gene, CDR1 is SGHTA and CDR2 is FQGNSA. V dropped 7 bases and J dropped 3 bases, with 13 bases sitting between them. The CDR3 contains 15 residues. The CDR3 region has the DNA TGTGCCAGCACCCAGACAGCAAACTATAATTCACCCCTCCACTTT. Translated: CASTQTANYNSPLHF.

Concerning this clone: The junction differs from germline at one of its ends, possibly a read error. The chain combines TRBV4-2 with TRBJ2-2, with a possible D match to TRBD2 (6 bases). Germline V gene sequence: CDR1 LGHNA, CDR2 YNFKEQ. The CDR3 consists of 16 residues. DNA for the CDR3: TGTGCCAGTAGCCAAGAACGGCGGGGCTGGACCGGGGAGCTGTTTTTT. It translates to CASSQERRGWTGELFF.

V is TRBV5-6 and J is TRBJ2-7; TRBD1 might be the D (6 bases). The CDR3 runs to 13 residues. Trimming stripped 0 bases from V and 7 bases from J, with 11 bases between. CDR1 is SGHDT and CDR2 is YYEEEE in the germline V gene. The CDR3 DNA is TGTGCCAGCAGCTTGGCAAGGGGGAGAGAGCAGTACTTC. It yields the protein CASSLARGREQYF. Full variable domain (rest looked up from reference TRBV5-6 and TRBJ2-7): DAGVTQSPTHLIKTRGQQVTLRCSPKSGHDTVSWYQQALGQGPQFIFQYYEEEERQRGNFPDRFSGHQFPNYSSELNVNALLLGDSALYLCASSLARGREQYFGPGTRLTVT.

The chain employs TRBV28 and TRBJ2-7; no reliable D call. Germline V lookup: CDR1 MDHEN, CDR2 SYDVKM. This CDR3 comprises 10 residues. V lost 8 bases to trimming and J lost 3 bases, with 5 bases between them. CDR3 in DNA: TGTGCCAGCTCAGGCTACGAGCAGTACTTC. This sequence encodes CASSGYEQYF.

The chain employs TRBV11-1 and TRBJ2-7; 8 nucleotides align to TRBD1. The ends lost 0 bases at V and 2 bases at J; junction bases unmatched: 6. CDR3 length: 16 amino acids. Germline CDR1 and CDR2: SGHAT and FQDESV (reference sequence). CDR3 nucleotides: TGTGCCAGCAGCTTAGCGCAACAGGGGGGCACCTACGAGCAGTACTTC. Protein product: CASSLAQQGGTYEQYF.

This chain uses TRBV30 with TRBJ1-5; D perhaps matches TRBD1 (5 bases). The CDR3 totals 14 residues. Germline V gene lookup returns CDR1 GTSNPN and CDR2 SVGIG (reference sequence). V lost 1 base and J 3 bases, leaving 10 bases between the germline ends. In nucleotides, the CDR3 is TGTGCCTGGAGTGGACAGCGATTCAATCAGCCCCAGCATTTT. Amino acid sequence: CAWSGQRFNQPQHF.